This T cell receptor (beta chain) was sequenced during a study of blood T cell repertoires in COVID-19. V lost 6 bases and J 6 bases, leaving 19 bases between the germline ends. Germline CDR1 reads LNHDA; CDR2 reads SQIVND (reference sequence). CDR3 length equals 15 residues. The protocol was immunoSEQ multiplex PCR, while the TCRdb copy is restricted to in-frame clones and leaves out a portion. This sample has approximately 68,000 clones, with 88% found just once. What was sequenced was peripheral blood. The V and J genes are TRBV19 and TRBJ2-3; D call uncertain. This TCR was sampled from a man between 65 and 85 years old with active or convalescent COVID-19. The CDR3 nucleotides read TGTGCCAGTAGCCCCGCTAGAATAAGCCCGGATACGCAGTATTTT. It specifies CASSPARISPDTQYF.